The T cell receptor (beta chain) under discussion was sequenced for a study of blood T cells in healthy people across ages. As to this clonotype: Antigen specificity is unknown.

This CDR3 has 13 amino acids. Germline V CDR1 and CDR2: SEHNR, FQNEAQ (reference sequence). V lost 5 bases and J lost 6, with 14 bases in between. Study results and limitations: With unsorted PBMCs, a conclusive comparison of naive versus antigen-experienced cells was not possible.

Primed by a sample-barcoded 5' primer and a J-beta primer mix, a second PCR proceeded for about 6 to 12 cycles. Each single sample gave us at least 2.5 million CDR3-containing paired-end reads. TCRdb re-analysed the 5' RACE reads in MiXCR, keeping a single row per CDR3 protein. Of about 1.6 million distinct CDR3 sequences listed, approximately 32% are singletons. The genes are TRBV7-9 and TRBJ2-7; D not resolved. The sequence derives from a woman in her twenties or thirties in good health. Sequencing was done on a sample of blood. DNA of the CDR3: TGTGCCAGCAGCCCCTACGAGCCAGGCGAGCAGTACTTC. This sequence encodes CASSPYEPGEQYF. The whole variable domain, filled in from reference TRBV7-9 and TRBJ2-7, reads DTGVSQNPRHKITKRGQNVTFRCDPISEHNRLYWYRQTLGQGPEFLTYFQNEAQLEKSRLLSDRFSAERPKGSFSTLEIQRTEQGDSAMYLCASSPYEPGEQYFGPGTRLTVT.